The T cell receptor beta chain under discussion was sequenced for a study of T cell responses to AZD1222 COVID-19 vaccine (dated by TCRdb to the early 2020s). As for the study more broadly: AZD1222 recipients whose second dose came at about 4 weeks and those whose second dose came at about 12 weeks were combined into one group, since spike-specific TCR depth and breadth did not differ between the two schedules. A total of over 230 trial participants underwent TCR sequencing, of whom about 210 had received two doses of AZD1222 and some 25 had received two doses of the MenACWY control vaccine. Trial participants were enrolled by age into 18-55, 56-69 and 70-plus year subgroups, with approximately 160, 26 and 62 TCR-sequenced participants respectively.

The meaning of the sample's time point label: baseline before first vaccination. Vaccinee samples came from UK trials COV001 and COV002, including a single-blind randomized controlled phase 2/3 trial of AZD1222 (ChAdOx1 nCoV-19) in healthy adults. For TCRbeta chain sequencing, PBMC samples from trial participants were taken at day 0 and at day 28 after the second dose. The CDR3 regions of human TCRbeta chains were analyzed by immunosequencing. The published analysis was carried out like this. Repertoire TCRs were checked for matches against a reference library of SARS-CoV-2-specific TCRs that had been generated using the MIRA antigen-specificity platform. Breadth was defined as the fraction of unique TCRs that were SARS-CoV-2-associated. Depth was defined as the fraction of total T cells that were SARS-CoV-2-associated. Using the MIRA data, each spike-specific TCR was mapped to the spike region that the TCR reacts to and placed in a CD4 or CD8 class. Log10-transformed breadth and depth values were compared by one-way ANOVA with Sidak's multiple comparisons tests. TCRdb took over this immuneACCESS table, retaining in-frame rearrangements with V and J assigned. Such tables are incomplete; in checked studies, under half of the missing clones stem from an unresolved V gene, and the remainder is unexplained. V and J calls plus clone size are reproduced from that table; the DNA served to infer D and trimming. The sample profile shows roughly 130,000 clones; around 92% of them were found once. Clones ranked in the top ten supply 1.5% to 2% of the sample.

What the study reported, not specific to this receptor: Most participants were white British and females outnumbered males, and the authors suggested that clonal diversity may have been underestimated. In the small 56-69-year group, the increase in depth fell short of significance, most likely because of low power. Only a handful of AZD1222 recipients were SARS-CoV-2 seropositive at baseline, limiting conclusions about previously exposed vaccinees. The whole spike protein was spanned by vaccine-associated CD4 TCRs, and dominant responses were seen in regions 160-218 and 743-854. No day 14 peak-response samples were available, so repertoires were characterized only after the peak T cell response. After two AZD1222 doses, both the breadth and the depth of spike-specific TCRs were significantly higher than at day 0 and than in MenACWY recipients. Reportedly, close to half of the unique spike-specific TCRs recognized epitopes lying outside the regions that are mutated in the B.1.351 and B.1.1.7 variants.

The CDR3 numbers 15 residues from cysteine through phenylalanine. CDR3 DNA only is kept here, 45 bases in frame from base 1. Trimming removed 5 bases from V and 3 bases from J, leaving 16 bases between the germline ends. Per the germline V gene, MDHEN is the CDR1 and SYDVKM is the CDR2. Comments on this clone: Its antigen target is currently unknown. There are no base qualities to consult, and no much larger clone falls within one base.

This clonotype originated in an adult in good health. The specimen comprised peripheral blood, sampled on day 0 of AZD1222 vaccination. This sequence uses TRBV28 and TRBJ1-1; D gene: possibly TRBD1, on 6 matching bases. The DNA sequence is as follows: TGTGCCAGCAGTAAACCCTCTACAGGGCACACTGAAGCTTTCTTT. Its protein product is CASSKPSTGHTEAFF.